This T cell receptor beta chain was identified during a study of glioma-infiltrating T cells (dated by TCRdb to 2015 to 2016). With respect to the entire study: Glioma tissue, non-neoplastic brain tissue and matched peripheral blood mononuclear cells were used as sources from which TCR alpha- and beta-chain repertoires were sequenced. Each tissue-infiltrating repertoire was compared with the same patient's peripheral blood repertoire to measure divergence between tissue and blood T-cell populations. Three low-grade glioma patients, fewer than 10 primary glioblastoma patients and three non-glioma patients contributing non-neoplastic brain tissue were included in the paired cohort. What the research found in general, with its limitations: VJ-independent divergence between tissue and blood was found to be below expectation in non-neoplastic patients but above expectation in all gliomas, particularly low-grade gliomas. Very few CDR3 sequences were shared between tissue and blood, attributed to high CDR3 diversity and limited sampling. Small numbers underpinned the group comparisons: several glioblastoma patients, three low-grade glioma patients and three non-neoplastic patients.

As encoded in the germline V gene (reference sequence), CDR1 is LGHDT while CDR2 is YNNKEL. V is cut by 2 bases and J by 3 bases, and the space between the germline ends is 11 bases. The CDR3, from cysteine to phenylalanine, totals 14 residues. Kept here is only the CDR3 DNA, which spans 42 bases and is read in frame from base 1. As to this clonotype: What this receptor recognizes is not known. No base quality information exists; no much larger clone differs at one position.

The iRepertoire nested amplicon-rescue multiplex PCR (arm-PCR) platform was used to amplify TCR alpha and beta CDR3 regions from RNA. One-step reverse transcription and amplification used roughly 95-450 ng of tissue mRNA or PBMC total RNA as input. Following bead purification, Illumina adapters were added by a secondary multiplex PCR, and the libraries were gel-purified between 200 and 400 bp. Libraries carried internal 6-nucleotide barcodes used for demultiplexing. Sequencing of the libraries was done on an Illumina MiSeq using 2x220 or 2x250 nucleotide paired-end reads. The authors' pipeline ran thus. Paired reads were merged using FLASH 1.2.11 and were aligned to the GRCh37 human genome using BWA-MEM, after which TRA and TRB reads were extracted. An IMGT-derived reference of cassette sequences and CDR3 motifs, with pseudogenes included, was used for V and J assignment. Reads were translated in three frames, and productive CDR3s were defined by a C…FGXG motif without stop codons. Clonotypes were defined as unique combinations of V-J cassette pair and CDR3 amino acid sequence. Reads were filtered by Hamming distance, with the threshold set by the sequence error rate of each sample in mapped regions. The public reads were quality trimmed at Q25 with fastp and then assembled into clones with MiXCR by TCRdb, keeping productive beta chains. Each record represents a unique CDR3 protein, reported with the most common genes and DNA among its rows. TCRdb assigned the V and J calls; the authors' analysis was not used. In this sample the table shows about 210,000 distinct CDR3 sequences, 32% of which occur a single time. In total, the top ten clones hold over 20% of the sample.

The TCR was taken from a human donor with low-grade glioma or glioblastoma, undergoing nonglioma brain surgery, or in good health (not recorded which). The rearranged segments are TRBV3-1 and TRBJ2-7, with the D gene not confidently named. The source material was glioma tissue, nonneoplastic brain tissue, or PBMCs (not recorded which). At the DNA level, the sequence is TGTGCCAGCAGCCAACGGCGCGGCGACTACGAGCAGTACTTC. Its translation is CASSQRRGDYEQYF.